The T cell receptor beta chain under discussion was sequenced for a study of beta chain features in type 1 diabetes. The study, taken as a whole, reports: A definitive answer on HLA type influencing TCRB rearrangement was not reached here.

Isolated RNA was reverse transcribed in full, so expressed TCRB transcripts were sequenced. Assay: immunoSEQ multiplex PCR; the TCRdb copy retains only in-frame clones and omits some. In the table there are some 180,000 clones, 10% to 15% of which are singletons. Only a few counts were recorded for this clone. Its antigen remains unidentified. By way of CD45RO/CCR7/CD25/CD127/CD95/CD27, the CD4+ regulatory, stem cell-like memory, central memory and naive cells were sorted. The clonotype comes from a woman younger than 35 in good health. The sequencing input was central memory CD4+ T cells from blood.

CDR3 amino acids: CASLTGLGFQETQYF. The CDR3 DNA follows: TGCGCCAGCCTTACAGGTTTGGGGTTCCAAGAGACCCAGTACTTC. This chain connects TRBV5-1 to TRBJ2-5, with D perhaps TRBD1 (5 bases). Germline V gene lookup returns CDR1 SGHRS and CDR2 YFSETQ. V gave up 7 bases and J gave up 1 base, with 17 bases separating them. This CDR3 has 15 residues. Variable domain in full (rest from reference TRBV5-1 and TRBJ2-5): KAGVTQTPRYLIKTRGQQVTLSCSPISGHRSVSWYQQTPGQGLQFLFEYFSETQRNKGNFPGRFSGRQFSNSRSEMNVSTLELGDSALYLCASLTGLGFQETQYFGPGTRLLVL.